The 15 T cell receptor beta chains given below trace back to one sample, sequenced in a study of blood T cell repertoires in COVID-19 (TCRdb year 2020). Library preparation used the immunoSEQ multiplex PCR assay. TCRdb holds this immuneACCESS table with in-frame rearrangements only. Some clones are missing; in checked studies, unresolved V genes explain under half, and the rest has no known cause. In this sample the table shows approximately 190,000 clones, roughly 80% of which occur a single time. Approximately 4.7% of the sample is in the top ten clones. The sequenced sample consisted of PBMCs or T cells enriched from blood (not recorded which). These receptors were taken from a woman aged 55-69 years with acute COVID-19.

The chain carries TRBV5-6 and TRBJ1-1; 10 nucleotides agree with TRBD1. The length of the CDR3 is 17 residues. Germline CDR1 SGHDT, CDR2 YYEEEE. With V trimmed by 3 bases and J by 0 bases, 8 bases remained unmatched. CDR3 sequence reads: CASSSRTGGRLNTEAFF. CDR3 bases: TGTGCCAGCAGCTCTAGGACAGGGGGTAGGTTGAACACTGAAGCTTTCTTT.

This clone occurred a few times. This chain connects TRBV19 to TRBJ1-6; 7 nucleotides line up with TRBD1. The trim removed 9 bases at V and 10 bases at J, leaving 12 bases unmatched. Germline V lookup: CDR1 LNHDA, CDR2 SQIVND (reference sequence). CDR3 length: 14 residues. The CDR3 region is CASPLRQGNSPLHF. Here the CDR3 DNA reads TGTGCCAGCCCACTCCGACAGGGTAACTCACCCCTCCACTTT.

This clone has a single count. This chain connects TRBV24-1 to TRBJ2-3; 10 nucleotides match TRBD2. From germline, CDR1 is KGHDR and CDR2 SFDVKD. This CDR3 spans 15 amino acids. J gave up 5 bases and V 4 bases, and 5 bases lay outside the gene matches. CDR3 DNA: TGTGCCACCAGTGAGGCTAGCGGGGGCCGAGATACGCAGTATTTT. This sequence encodes CATSEASGGRDTQYF.

CDR3 sequence reads: CASSHGGRAEVDTQYF. Written as DNA, the CDR3 is TGTGCCAGCAGCCATGGCGGGAGGGCCGAGGTAGATACGCAGTATTTT. The rearrangement links TRBV4-2 to TRBJ2-3; TRBD2 matches 9 bases. Trimming took 3 bases from V and 5 from J; bases not matched to a gene: 9. Germline CDR1 reads LGHNA; CDR2 reads YNFKEQ. This CDR3 has 16 amino acids.

The genes are TRBV27 and TRBJ1-5, with 7 bases matching TRBD1. This CDR3 region has 14 residues. Germline V lookup: CDR1 MNHEY, CDR2 SMNVEV (reference sequence). The ends lost 0 bases at V and 5 bases at J; junction bases unmatched: 1. CDR3 protein: CASSLSTGYQPQHF. CDR3 in DNA: TGTGCCAGCAGTTTATCGACAGGGTATCAGCCCCAGCATTTT.

The V and J genes are TRBV27 and TRBJ2-1, with 9 bases identical to TRBD1. The germline V gene encodes CDR1 MNHEY and CDR2 SMNVEV (reference sequence). The V gene end was trimmed by 6 bases and the J gene end by 8 bases; junction bases not matched to a gene: 8. The CDR3 runs to 14 residues. Written as DNA, the CDR3 is TGTGCCAGCAGAACCGGGACAGGGTGGGATGAGCAGTTCTTC. It encodes CASRTGTGWDEQFF.

This rearrangement joins TRBV29-1 to TRBJ2-1; TRBD2 agrees at 13 bases. This CDR3 comprises 13 residues. V was pared by 6 bases and J by 10 bases, with 6 bases of the junction left unmatched. Germline-derived CDR1 and CDR2 are SQVTM and ANQGSEA. The CDR3 here is CSVIGLAGDEQFF. The CDR3 DNA is TGCAGCGTGATCGGACTAGCGGGGGACGAGCAGTTCTTC.

The chain couples TRBV7-2 to TRBJ2-7; 14 bases fit TRBD2. This CDR3 comprises 14 residues. With V trimmed by 4 bases and J by 6 bases, 2 bases remained unmatched. Germline CDR1 and CDR2: SGHTA and FQGNSA. CDR3 loop: CASSSGLAGGEQYF. In DNA, the CDR3 is TGTGCCAGCAGCTCTGGACTAGCGGGAGGCGAGCAGTACTTC.

V is TRBV4-2 and J is TRBJ2-2; 7 nucleotides agree with TRBD2. The germline CDR1 and CDR2 sequences are LGHNA and YNFKEQ. The CDR3 contains 16 residues. After removal of 0 bases from V and 3 bases from J, the junction contained 4 bases not matched to a gene. The CDR3: CASSQDWGGHTGELFF. The CDR3 region has the DNA TGTGCCAGCAGCCAAGATTGGGGGGGACACACCGGGGAGCTGTTTTTT.

The sample holds many counts of this clone. The chain has TRBV6-5 and TRBJ1-1; the D gene is possibly TRBD1 (6 bases). V lost 6 bases, J lost 1 base, and 9 bases lay in between. CDR1 is MNHEY and CDR2 is SVGAGI in the germline V gene. The CDR3 is made up of 13 amino acids. In DNA, the CDR3 is TGTGCCAGCAGGAGGACAGCGAACACTGAAGCTTTCTTT. Translation gives CASRRTANTEAFF.

This clone has just one count. The rearrangement links TRBV9 to TRBJ2-1; TRBD2 might be the D (5 bases). In germline, CDR1 is SGDLS, CDR2 YYNGEE. The CDR3 consists of 15 residues. V shed 3 bases and J shed 3 bases, with 13 bases lying between them. This chain's CDR3 is CASSGSSGLYNEQFF. CDR3 DNA sequence: TGTGCCAGCAGCGGCTCAAGCGGCCTCTACAATGAGCAGTTCTTC. Full variable domain (missing parts from reference TRBV9 and TRBJ2-1): DSGVTQTPKHLITATGQRVTLRCSPRSGDLSVYWYQQSLDQGLQFLIQYYNGEERAKGNILERFSAQQFPDLHSELNLSSLELGDSALYFCASSGSSGLYNEQFFGPGTRLTVL.

The V call is TRBV9, the J call TRBJ1-2; 10 bases fit TRBD1. The J segment lost 3 bases and the V segment lost 2 bases, leaving 7 bases of the junction unmatched. The CDR3 is made up of 16 amino acids. CDR1 is SGDLS, CDR2 YYNGEE, per germline. CDR3: CASSVGQGGFDYGYTF. In DNA form, the CDR3 reads TGTGCCAGCAGCGTTGGACAGGGGGGTTTCGACTATGGCTACACCTTC.

The gene calls are TRBV11-2 and TRBJ1-5, with 8 bases that match TRBD1. The CDR3 spans 14 residues. Germline V CDR1 and CDR2: SGHAT, FQNNGV. The trim removed 5 bases at V and 6 bases at J, leaving 6 bases unmatched. The CDR3 DNA follows: TGTGCCAGCAGCGGACAGGGTCACGGTCAGCCCCAGCATTTT. This codes for CASSGQGHGQPQHF.

V is TRBV6-5 and J is TRBJ1-2, with no clear D. Germline values: CDR1 MNHEY, CDR2 SVGAGI. The CDR3 is 12 amino acids. V lost 2 bases to trimming and J lost 8 bases, with 9 bases between them. The CDR3 reads CASSYGGRGYTF. The CDR3 coding sequence is TGTGCCAGCAGTTACGGAGGGAGAGGCTACACCTTC.

The chain combines TRBV28 with TRBJ2-2, with no clear D. Deletions cut 5 bases from V and 8 bases from J, with 6 bases between. The CDR3 extends over 11 amino acids. Germline CDR1 MDHEN, CDR2 SYDVKM. This CDR3 reads CASSERGELFF. CDR3 nucleotide sequence: TGTGCCAGCAGTGAACGGGGGGAGCTGTTTTTT.